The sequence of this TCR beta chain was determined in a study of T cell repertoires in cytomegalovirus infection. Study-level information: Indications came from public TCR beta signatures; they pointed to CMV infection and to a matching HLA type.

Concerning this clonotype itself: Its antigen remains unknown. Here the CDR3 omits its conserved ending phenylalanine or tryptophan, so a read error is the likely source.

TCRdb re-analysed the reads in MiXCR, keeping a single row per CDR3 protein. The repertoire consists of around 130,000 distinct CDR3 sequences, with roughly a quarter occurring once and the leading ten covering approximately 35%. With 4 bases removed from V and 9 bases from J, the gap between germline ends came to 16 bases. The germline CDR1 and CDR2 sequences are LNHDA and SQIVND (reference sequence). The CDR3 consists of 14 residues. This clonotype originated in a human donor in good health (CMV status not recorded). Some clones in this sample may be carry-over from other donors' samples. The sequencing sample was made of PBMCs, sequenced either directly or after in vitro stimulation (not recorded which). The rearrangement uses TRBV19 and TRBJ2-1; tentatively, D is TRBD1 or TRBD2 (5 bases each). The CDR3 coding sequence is TGTGCCAGTAGTACCCGGGACCTTCCGACTGAGCAGTTCTCC. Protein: CASSTRDLPTEQFS.